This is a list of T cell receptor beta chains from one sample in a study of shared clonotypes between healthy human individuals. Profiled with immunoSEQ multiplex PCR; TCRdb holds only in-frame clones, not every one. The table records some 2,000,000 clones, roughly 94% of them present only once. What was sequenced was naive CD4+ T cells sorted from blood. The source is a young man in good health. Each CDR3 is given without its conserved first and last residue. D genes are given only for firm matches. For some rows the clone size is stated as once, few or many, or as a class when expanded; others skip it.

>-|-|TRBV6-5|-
ASSYSRLADYEQY
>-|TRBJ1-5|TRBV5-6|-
ASSLAYNQPQH
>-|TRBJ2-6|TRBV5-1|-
ASSLPAAAANVLT
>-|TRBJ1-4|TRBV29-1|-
SAANEKLF
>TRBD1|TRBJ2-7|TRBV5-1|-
ASSLGPGQGYEQY
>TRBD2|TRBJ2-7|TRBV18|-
ASSPPGLAGVEQY
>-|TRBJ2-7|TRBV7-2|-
ASSLRGRAADEQY
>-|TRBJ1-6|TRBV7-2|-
ASSLAGRGSPLH
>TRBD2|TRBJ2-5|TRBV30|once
AWRTIGGETQY
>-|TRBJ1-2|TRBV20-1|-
SARANGGST
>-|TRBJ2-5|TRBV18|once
ASSPETNLETQY
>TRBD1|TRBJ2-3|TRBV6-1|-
ASSEPDRVSTDTQY
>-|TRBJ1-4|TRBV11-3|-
ASSSGNEKLF
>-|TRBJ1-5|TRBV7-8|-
ASSSTDSNQPQH
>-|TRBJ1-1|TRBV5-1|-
ASSLGQGMNTEAF
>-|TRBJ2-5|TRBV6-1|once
ASREGTQY
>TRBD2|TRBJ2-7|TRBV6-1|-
ASSEAGRGTYEQY